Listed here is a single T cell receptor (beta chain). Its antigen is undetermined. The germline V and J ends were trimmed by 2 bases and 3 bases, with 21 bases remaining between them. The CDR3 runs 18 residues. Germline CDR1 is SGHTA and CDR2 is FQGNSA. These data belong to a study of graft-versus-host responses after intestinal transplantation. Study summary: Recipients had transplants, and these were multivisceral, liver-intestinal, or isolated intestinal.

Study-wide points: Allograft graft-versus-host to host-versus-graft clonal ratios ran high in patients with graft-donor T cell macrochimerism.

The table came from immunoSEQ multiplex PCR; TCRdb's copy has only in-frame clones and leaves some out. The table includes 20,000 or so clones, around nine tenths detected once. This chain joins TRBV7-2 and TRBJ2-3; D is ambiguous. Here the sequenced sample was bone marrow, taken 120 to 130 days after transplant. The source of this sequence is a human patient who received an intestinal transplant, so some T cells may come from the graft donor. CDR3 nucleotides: TGTGCCAGCAGCTTACGATGGGCGTTAGTCAGCCCGACAGATACGCAGTATTTT. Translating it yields CASSLRWALVSPTDTQYF.